The present TCR beta chain was sequenced within a study of T cell responses to AZD1222 COVID-19 vaccine. Study findings and constraints: Clonal diversity was possibly underestimated, and the donors were mostly white British, with more females. Spike-specific TCR breadth rose after two AZD1222 doses, and depth rose as well.

CDR1 is SGHAT, CDR2 FQNNGV, per germline. This CDR3 is 15 amino acids long. Trimming pared 5 bases from V and 9 bases from J, leaving 22 bases between. Sequenced by immunoSEQ multiplex PCR; TCRdb stores in-frame clones only, minus some. The sample lists roughly 180,000 clones; about 90% were seen once. About this clone itself: Its specificity is not known.

Sequencing was performed on peripheral blood, taken on day 0 of AZD1222 vaccination. The receptor was derived from an adult in good health. The chain is built from TRBV11-2 and TRBJ2-5, with D possibly being TRBD1 (6 bases). The CDR3 region is CASSQVGHDLGAQYF. In nucleotides, the CDR3 is TGTGCCAGCAGCCAGGTGGGACACGACCTTGGGGCCCAGTACTTC. The full variable domain, rest sourced from reference TRBV11-2 and TRBJ2-5, is EAGVAQSPRYKIIEKRQSVAFWCNPISGHATLYWYQQILGQGPKLLIQFQNNGVVDDSQLPKDRFSAERLKGVDSTLKIQPAKLEDSAVYLCASSQVGHDLGAQYFGPGTRLLVL.